Listed below are T cell receptor beta chains from one sample, sequenced in a study of CD8+ T cells in alopecia areata. Libraries were prepared by immunoSEQ multiplex PCR; TCRdb keeps only in-frame clonotypes and omits some of them. The sample carries about 150,000 clones, about 54% recorded once. Sequenced sample: CD4+ T cells sorted from blood. The receptor source for this set is a human donor in good health. Both conserved end residues are part of each CDR3. Fields, in order: J gene, D gene, clone size, V gene, CDR3 DNA, CDR3 protein. D genes are given only for firm matches. Expanded clones are given a class, and other clones once, few, many or no size at all.

>TRBJ2-1|TRBD1|.|TRBV27
TGTGCCAGCAGTTCCACAGGGGGCACCTACAATGAGCAGTTCTTC
CASSSTGGTYNEQFF
>TRBJ2-3|.|few|TRBV15
TGTGCCACCAGCGACGGCGGGGGCACAGATACGCAGTATTTT
CATSDGGGTDTQYF
>TRBJ2-5|.|few|TRBV5-4
TGTGCCAGCAGCTCTAATCCCGTCATAGGGGGGGGAAAGACCCAGTACTTC
CASSSNPVIGGGKTQYF
>TRBJ1-1|.|.|TRBV10-3
TGTGCCATCAGTGAGTCGACCGGAGGGGCTTTCTTT
CAISESTGGAFF
>TRBJ2-3|.|.|TRBV20-1
TGCAGTGCTGGAGGAGATACGCAGTATTTT
CSAGGDTQYF
>TRBJ2-3|TRBD2|once|TRBV13
TGTGCCAGCAGCGTAGGGGAGCGGGAGGTTGTTGGCACAGATACGCAGTATTTT
CASSVGEREVVGTDTQYF
>TRBJ2-1|.|many|TRBV6-5
TGTGCCAGCAGTTACTCTACACACTATCGAGAGCAGTTCTTC
CASSYSTHYREQFF
>TRBJ2-7|TRBD2|.|TRBV12-5
TGTGCGCGGGGGGGCAGGTCCTTCGACGAGCAGTACTTC
CARGGRSFDEQYF
>TRBJ2-7|TRBD2|once|TRBV2
TGTGCCAGCCGTAGCGGGAACTACGAGCAGTACTTC
CASRSGNYEQYF
>TRBJ2-1|.|.|TRBV6-5
TGTGCCAGCAGTTACTCGTTCGCCCTAGAGCAGTTCTTC
CASSYSFALEQFF
>TRBJ1-2|.|.|TRBV14
TGTGCCAGCAGCCAAGCGCTACTACAGGGCAGCCTCTATGGCTACACCTTC
CASSQALLQGSLYGYTF
>TRBJ2-7|.|.|TRBV13
TGTGCCAGCAGCCGAGAGGCAAGAGGCGAGCAGTACTTC
CASSREARGEQYF
>TRBJ1-3|.|.|TRBV28
TGTGCCAGCACCCCGGACCGAATCCCCTCTGGAAACACCATATATTTT
CASTPDRIPSGNTIYF
>TRBJ2-1|.|.|TRBV2
TGTGCCAGCAGGATGACCGGGGGCCAAAGTTCGTTCTTC
CASRMTGGQSSFF
>TRBJ1-2|.|.|TRBV29-1
TGCAGCGTCCTACAGGCGTCTGGCTACACCTTC
CSVLQASGYTF
>TRBJ1-1|.|.|TRBV23-1
TGCGCCAGCAGTCAATCGTGGGGACACCGACCCACTGAAGCTTTCTTT
CASSQSWGHRPTEAFF
>TRBJ2-1|TRBD2|.|TRBV5-1
TGCGCCAGCAGCTGGGAGACTAGCGGGAAGCGAGCGAGGGAGCAGTTCTTC
CASSWETSGKRAREQFF
>TRBJ1-1|TRBD1|.|TRBV27
TGTGCCAGCAGTTGGGGACAGGGGCGAGAGAACACTGAAGCTTTCTTT
CASSWGQGRENTEAFF
>TRBJ2-3|TRBD1|.|TRBV5-6
TGTGCCAGCAGCTTGGGACAGGGATACACAGATACGCAGTATTTT
CASSLGQGYTDTQYF
>TRBJ1-2|.|few|TRBV15
TGTGCCACCAGCAGACCTACAGCTCCTAACTATGGCTACACCTTC
CATSRPTAPNYGYTF
>TRBJ1-1|.|.|TRBV7-3
TGTGCCAGCAGCCCAACACCGGACGGCGCTGAAGCTTTCTTT
CASSPTPDGAEAFF
>TRBJ2-3|.|.|TRBV29-1
TGCAGCGTTGGGGGGGACTTCACGCAGTATTTT
CSVGGDFTQYF
>TRBJ1-1|.|few|TRBV29-1
TGCAGCGCTCGAAAGAACACTGAAGCTTTCTTT
CSARKNTEAFF
>TRBJ2-7|.|.|TRBV7-2
TGTGCCAGCAGCTTAGGGCATTCCGCCCCCAACGAGCAGTACTTC
CASSLGHSAPNEQYF
>TRBJ2-1|.|.|TRBV6-5
TGTGCCAGCAGTTACTTGCCCTTCTTTGACAATGAGCAGTTCTTC
CASSYLPFFDNEQFF
>TRBJ1-2|TRBD1|.|TRBV29-1
TGCAGCGTTGACATCCCGGGACAGGGGAACTATGGCTACACCTTC
CSVDIPGQGNYGYTF
>TRBJ1-2|TRBD1|.|TRBV9
TGTGCCAGCAGTAACACACAGGGGCGCGGCTACACCTTC
CASSNTQGRGYTF
>TRBJ1-1|.|once|TRBV9
TGTGCCAGCAGCGTGGGCAGGATGAACACTGAAGCTTTCTTT
CASSVGRMNTEAFF
>TRBJ2-7|TRBD2|.|TRBV7-9
TGTGCCAGCAGCGACCCCTTAATCGGGAGGGACTACGAGCAGTACTTC
CASSDPLIGRDYEQYF
>TRBJ2-5|.|few|TRBV28
TGTGCCAGCAGTTTCACCTACCATACACAGCCTCAAGAGACCCAGTACTTC
CASSFTYHTQPQETQYF
>TRBJ2-7|TRBD1|.|TRBV29-1
TGCAGCGTAGAGACAGGGAGTCTTTCCGAGCAGTACTTC
CSVETGSLSEQYF
>TRBJ2-7|TRBD2|once|TRBV14
TGTGCCAGCAGCCGGGCCAGGACTAGCGGGACCTACGAGCAGTACTTC
CASSRARTSGTYEQYF
>TRBJ2-1|.|.|TRBV29-1
TGCAGCGTTGCTAGAAACAATGAGCAGTTCTTC
CSVARNNEQFF
>TRBJ2-1|.|.|TRBV29-1
TGCAGCGTGGTTCGACTAGTCCCGTTCTTC
CSVVRLVPFF